This T cell receptor beta chain came from a study of cytomegalovirus exposure and HLA in healthy donors. V was clipped by 2 bases and J by 0 bases, with 13 bases between them. Germline-derived CDR1 and CDR2 are SGHAT and FQNNGV. The CDR3 is made up of 16 amino acids. Primers for the PCR totalled 60 Vbeta and 13 Jbeta. Produced via immunoSEQ multiplex PCR; TCRdb's table is partial and in-frame only. The data hold tens of thousands of clones, with 85% to 90% observed a single time. This receptor was obtained from a woman aged 25 to 39 in good health and CMV-seropositive. Source material: PBMCs. This chain uses TRBV11-2 with TRBJ1-1; D uncertain. The CDR3 loop is CASSLRAGGLNTEAFF. CDR3 bases: TGTGCCAGCAGCTTACGTGCCGGAGGGCTGAACACTGAAGCTTTCTTT.